The T cell receptor beta chain described here comes from a study of T cells after somatic rescue of genetic block. This table comes from immunoSEQ multiplex PCR, and its TCRdb copy is limited to in-frame clones, with some not included. The table has tens of thousands of clones, 85% to 90% seen once. Per the germline V gene, CDR1 is LNHNV and CDR2 is YYDKDF (reference sequence). CDR3 length: 14 amino acids. V gave up 0 bases and J gave up 4 bases, with 9 bases separating them. Sequenced: peripheral blood mononuclear cells (PBMCs). The genes are TRBV15 and TRBJ1-1; D is unclear. The receptor's source is a woman between 18 and 29 years old. The CDR3 here is CATSREVTVTEAFF. CDR3 nucleotides: TGTGCCACCAGCAGAGAGGTTACTGTCACTGAAGCTTTCTTT.